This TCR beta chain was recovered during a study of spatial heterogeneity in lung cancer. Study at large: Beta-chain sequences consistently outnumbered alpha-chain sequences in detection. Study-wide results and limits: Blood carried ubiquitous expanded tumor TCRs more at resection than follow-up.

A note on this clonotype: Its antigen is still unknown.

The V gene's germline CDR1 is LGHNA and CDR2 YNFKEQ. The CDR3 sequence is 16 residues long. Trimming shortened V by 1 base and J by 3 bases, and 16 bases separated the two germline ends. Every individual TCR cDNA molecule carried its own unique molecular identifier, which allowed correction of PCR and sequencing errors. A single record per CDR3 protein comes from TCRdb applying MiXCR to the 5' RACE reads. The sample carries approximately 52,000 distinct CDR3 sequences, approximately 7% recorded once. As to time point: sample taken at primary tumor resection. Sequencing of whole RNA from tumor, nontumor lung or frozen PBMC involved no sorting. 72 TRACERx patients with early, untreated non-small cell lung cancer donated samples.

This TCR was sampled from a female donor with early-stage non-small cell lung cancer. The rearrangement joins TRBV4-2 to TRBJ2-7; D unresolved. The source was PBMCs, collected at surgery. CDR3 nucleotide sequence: TGTGCCAGCAGCCAAGGGATAAAAGCCCAGGACTACGAGCAGTACTTC. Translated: CASSQGIKAQDYEQYF.